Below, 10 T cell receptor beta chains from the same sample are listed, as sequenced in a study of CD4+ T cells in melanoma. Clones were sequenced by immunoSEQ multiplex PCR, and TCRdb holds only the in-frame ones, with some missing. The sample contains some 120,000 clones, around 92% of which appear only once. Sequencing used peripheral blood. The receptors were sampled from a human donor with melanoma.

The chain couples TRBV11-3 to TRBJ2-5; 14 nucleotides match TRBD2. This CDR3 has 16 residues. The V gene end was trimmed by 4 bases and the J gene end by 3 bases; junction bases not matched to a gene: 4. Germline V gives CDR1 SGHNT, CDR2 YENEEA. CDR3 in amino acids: CASSSRLAGGEETQYF. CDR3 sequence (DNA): TGTGCCAGCAGCTCCCGACTAGCGGGAGGGGAAGAGACCCAGTACTTC.

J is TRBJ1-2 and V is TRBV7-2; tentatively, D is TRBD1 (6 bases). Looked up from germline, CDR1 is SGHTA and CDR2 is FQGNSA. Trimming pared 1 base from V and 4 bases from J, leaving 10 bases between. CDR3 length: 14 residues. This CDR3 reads CASSLGTAGYGYTF. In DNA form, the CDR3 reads TGTGCCAGCAGCTTAGGGACAGCCGGCTATGGCTACACCTTC. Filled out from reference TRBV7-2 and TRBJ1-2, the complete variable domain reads GAGVSQSPSNKVTEKGKDVELRCDPISGHTALYWYRQSLGQGLEFLIYFQGNSAPDKSGLPSDRFSAERTGGSVSTLTIQRTQQEDSAVYLCASSLGTAGYGYTFGSGTRLTVV.

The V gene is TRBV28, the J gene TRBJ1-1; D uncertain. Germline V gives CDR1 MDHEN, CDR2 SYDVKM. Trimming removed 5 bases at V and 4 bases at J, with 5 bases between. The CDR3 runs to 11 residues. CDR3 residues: CASSGFTEAFF. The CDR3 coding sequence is TGTGCCAGCAGTGGTTTCACTGAAGCTTTCTTT.

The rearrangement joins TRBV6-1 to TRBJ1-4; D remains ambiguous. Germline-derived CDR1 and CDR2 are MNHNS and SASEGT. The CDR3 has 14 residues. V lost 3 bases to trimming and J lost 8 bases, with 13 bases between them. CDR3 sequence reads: CASSDRGFEEKLFF. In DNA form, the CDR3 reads TGTGCCAGCAGTGACCGGGGTTTCGAGGAAAAACTGTTTTTT.

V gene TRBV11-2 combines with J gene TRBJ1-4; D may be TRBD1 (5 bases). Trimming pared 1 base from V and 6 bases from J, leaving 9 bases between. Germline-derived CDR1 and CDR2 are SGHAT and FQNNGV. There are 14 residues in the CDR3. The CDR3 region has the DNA TGTGCCAGCAGCTTAGGGGGGTATGATGAAAAACTGTTTTTT. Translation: CASSLGGYDEKLFF.

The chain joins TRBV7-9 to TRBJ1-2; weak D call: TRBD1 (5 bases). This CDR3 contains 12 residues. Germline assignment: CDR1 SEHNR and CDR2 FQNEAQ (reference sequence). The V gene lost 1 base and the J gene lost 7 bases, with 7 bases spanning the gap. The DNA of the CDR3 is TGTGCCAGCAGCTTAGGGACAACTGGCTACACCTTC. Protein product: CASSLGTTGYTF.

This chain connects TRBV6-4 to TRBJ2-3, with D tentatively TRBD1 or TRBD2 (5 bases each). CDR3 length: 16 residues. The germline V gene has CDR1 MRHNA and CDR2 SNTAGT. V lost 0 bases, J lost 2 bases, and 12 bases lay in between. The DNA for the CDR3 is TGTGCCAGCAGTGACTCTCCGGGACCCTCCACAGATACGCAGTATTTT. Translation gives CASSDSPGPSTDTQYF.

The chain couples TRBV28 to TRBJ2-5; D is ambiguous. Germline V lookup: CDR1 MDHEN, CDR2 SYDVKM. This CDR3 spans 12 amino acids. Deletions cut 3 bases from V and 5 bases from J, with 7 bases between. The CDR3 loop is CASSFERETQYF. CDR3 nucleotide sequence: TGTGCCAGCAGTTTTGAAAGGGAGACCCAGTACTTC.

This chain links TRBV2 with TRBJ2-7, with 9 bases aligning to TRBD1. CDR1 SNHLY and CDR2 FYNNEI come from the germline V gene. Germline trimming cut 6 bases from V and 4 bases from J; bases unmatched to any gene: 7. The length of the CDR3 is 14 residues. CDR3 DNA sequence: TGTGCCAGCAGGCTGACAGGGGGTCGGTACGAGCAGTACTTC. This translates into CASRLTGGRYEQYF.

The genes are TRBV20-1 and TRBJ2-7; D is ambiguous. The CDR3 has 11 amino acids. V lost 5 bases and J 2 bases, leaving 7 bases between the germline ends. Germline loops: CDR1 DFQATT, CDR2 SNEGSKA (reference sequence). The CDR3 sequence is CSAQAAYEQYF. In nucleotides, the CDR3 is TGCAGTGCTCAGGCTGCCTACGAGCAGTACTTC.